This T cell receptor (beta chain) was identified during a study of PD-L1 blockade in urothelial cancer. With 1 base removed from V and 6 bases from J, the gap between germline ends came to 13 bases. The length of the CDR3 is 15 residues. Germline CDR1 reads SGHNT; CDR2 reads YENEEA. The repertoire was sequenced with immunoSEQ multiplex PCR; TCRdb's copy has only in-frame clones and lacks some. The sample has more than 60,000 clones; roughly 90% are singletons. This clone showed up just once. Time point defined: peripheral blood 6 weeks after treatment start. This sequence was found in a man aged 55 to 69 with urothelial cancer. V gene TRBV11-3 combines with J gene TRBJ1-5; TRBD1 is a possible D gene (5 bases). This sample comprised PBMCs, obtained around atezolizumab (anti-PD-L1) treatment. The CDR3 reads CASSLGGGSSQPQHF. CDR3 DNA: TGTGCCAGCAGCTTAGGGGGGGGGTCGAGTCAGCCCCAGCATTTT.